This TCR beta chain comes out of a study of cytomegalovirus exposure and HLA in healthy donors. The wider study: It was reported in a later analysis that the same platform had been used for the roughly 110 validation repertoires as for the roughly 670 first-cohort repertoires. Study-level results: Rarity held for most TCR sequences, but there were some public TCRs that occurred in many donors. TCR clusters originating in the first cohort tended to co-occur in the 110 or so validation repertoires, according to a later analysis. Specificity of three CMV-associated chains for CMV antigens was verified in vitro.

The assay was immunoSEQ multiplex PCR, and TCRdb's table has in-frame clones only and misses some. The sample contains approximately 100,000 clones, about 88% of which appear only once. Details on this clone: Its target is not known.

This clonotype was obtained from a woman aged 18-30 years in good health and CMV-seropositive. What was sequenced was PBMCs.

As DNA, the CDR3 is TGTGCCAGCAGCGTAGGAGTACTAGCTTCAGAGACCCAGTACTTC. This sequence encodes CASSVGVLASETQYF. The chain couples TRBV9 to TRBJ2-5; TRBD2 might be the D (6 bases). The CDR3 spans 15 residues. Between the trimmed V and J ends, which lost 0 bases and 4 bases, there was a span of 13 bases. Germline assignment: CDR1 SGDLS and CDR2 YYNGEE.